One sample yielded the 21 T cell receptor beta chains listed below, sequenced in a study of blood T cells in healthy people across ages (dated by TCRdb to the mid-2010s). To prepare the library, 5' RACE was applied. Sequencing was performed on an Illumina HiSeq 2500. A second PCR of roughly 6 to 11 cycles was run with a J-beta primer mix and a sample-barcoded 5' primer. TCRdb applied fastp at Q25 and MiXCR to the public reads, then kept only in-frame beta chains. Merged by CDR3 protein, the rows form single entries marked with the most common genes and DNA. The sample records about 760,000 distinct CDR3 sequences, roughly 56% of which are singletons. Roughly 26% of the sample goes to the ten largest clones. Sequenced material: blood. These TCRs come from a man aged 40-49 years in good health.

The chain has TRBV6-5 and TRBJ2-1; tentatively, D is TRBD1 (5 bases). Looked up from germline, CDR1 is MNHEY and CDR2 is SVGAGI. V was cut by 6 bases and J by 6 bases, with 15 bases left in between. The CDR3 is 14 amino acids. CDR3 nucleotides: TGTGCCAGCAGCCCCAGGGCTAGATTCAATGAGCAGTTCTTC. It is translated as CASSPRARFNEQFF.

A single count supports this clonotype. J is TRBJ1-1 and V is TRBV29-1; perhaps TRBD1 as D (5 bases). The CDR3 runs 12 residues. Germline V gives CDR1 SQVTM, CDR2 ANQGSEA. V was pared by 3 bases and J by 4 bases, with 9 bases between. CDR3 sequence reads: CSVDRGSTEAFF. The CDR3 DNA follows: TGCAGCGTTGACCGGGGGAGCACTGAAGCTTTCTTT. The full variable domain, rest sourced from reference TRBV29-1 and TRBJ1-1, is SAVISQKPSRDICQRGTSLTIQCQVDSQVTMMFWYRQQPGQSLTLIATANQGSEATYESGFVIDKFPISRPNLTFSTLTVSNMSPEDSSIYLCSVDRGSTEAFFGQGTRLTVV.

The V and J genes are TRBV2 and TRBJ2-5; a possible D gene is TRBD1 (5 bases). The last part of the DNA fits TRBJ2-7 better; the J call may be wrong. Germline lookup yields CDR1 SNHLY and CDR2 FYNNEI. The CDR3 sequence is 12 residues long. The CDR3, as DNA: TGTGCCAGCAGGGGGCTCCCCCACGAGCAGTACTTC. Its translation is CASRGLPHEQYF.

The count of this clonotype is one. The CDR3 here is CASSQDTSSNEQYF. DNA for the CDR3: TGTGCCAGCAGCCAAGATACTAGCTCGAACGAGCAGTACTTC. The chain uses TRBV7-6 and TRBJ2-7, with D perhaps TRBD2 (6 bases). This CDR3 has 14 amino acids. V lost 5 bases and J 5 bases, leaving 16 bases between the germline ends. Germline CDR1 and CDR2: SGHVS and FNYEAQ.

Details on this clonotype: A junction end diverges from the germline sequence, so it may reflect a read error. V is TRBV29-1 and J is TRBJ2-1; D may be TRBD1 (6 bases). This CDR3 comprises 13 residues. Looked up from germline, CDR1 is SQVTM and CDR2 is ANQGSEA. In DNA, the CDR3 is TGCAGCGTGGAAGACCACAGGGACGATGAGCAGTTCTTC. The encoded protein is CSVEDHRDDEQFF.

CDR3 DNA sequence: TGTGCCAGCAGCCCGAGACAGGGGGCGCGAGTCTATGGCTACACCTTC. Translated: CASSPRQGARVYGYTF. This chain connects TRBV11-1 to TRBJ1-2; 10 nucleotides align to TRBD1. The CDR3 is 16 amino acids. V dropped 5 bases and J dropped 4; count of bases not matched to a gene: 10. Germline values: CDR1 SGHAT, CDR2 FQDESV (reference sequence).

This clonotype was seen ten or more times. This chain uses TRBV12-3 or TRBV12-4 with TRBJ1-2, with no clear D. Deletions cut 2 bases from V and 4 bases from J, with 8 bases between. The CDR3 covers 13 residues. The CDR3 loop is CASSLSPAYGYTF. The CDR3 DNA is TGTGCCAGCAGTTTAAGCCCCGCCTATGGCTACACCTTC.

This clonotype was seen only a few times. The chain's CDR3 is CSVVPAETQYF. In DNA, the CDR3 is TGCAGCGTTGTACCAGCGGAGACCCAGTACTTC. This rearrangement joins TRBV29-1 to TRBJ2-5; D uncertain. Trimming left V 4 bases short and J 5 bases short, with 8 bases between. Germline lookup yields CDR1 SQVTM and CDR2 ANQGSEA. CDR3 length: 11 amino acids.

V and J are TRBV29-1 and TRBJ2-4, with 8 bases that match TRBD1. The DNA end favors TRBJ2-5, so the J call may be wrong. The CDR3 sequence is 16 residues long. Germline lookup yields CDR1 SQVTM and CDR2 ANQGSEA. CDR3 sequence: CSVEVDGAGGGETQYF. As DNA, the CDR3 is TGCAGCGTTGAAGTAGATGGGGCAGGGGGCGGGGAGACCCAGTACTTC.

The genes are TRBV3-1 and TRBJ1-5; D not certain. The CDR3 has 13 residues. V dropped 0 bases and J dropped 6 bases, with 6 bases sitting between them. CDR1 and CDR2 from the germline V gene are LGHDT and YNNKEL (reference sequence). The CDR3 reads CASSQDVGQPQHF. The CDR3 coding sequence is TGTGCCAGCAGCCAAGATGTTGGTCAGCCCCAGCATTTT.

This chain uses TRBV7-9 with TRBJ2-1; no clear D. The CDR3 extends over 13 amino acids. With 4 bases removed from V and 9 bases from J, the gap between germline ends came to 13 bases. Germline V lookup: CDR1 SEHNR, CDR2 FQNEAQ (reference sequence). In DNA form, the CDR3 reads TGTGCCAGCAGCTCCTGTGACCTTTGTGAGCAGTTCTTC. Its protein is CASSSCDLCEQFF.

This clonotype is a singleton in its sample. The V and J genes are TRBV7-9 and TRBJ2-4; D unclear. Between the trimmed V and J ends, which lost 5 bases and 9 bases, there was a span of 17 bases. Germline V gene data show CDR1 as SEHNR and CDR2 as FQNEAQ (reference sequence). This CDR3 region has 14 residues. For the CDR3, the DNA is TGTGCCAGCAGCCCAGATATTACAGCGATCATTCAGTACTTC. This codes for CASSPDITAIIQYF.

V gene TRBV11-2 combines with J gene TRBJ2-6, with D uncertain. The CDR3 extends over 16 amino acids. CDR1 SGHAT and CDR2 FQNNGV come from the germline V gene. Trimming left V 2 bases short and J 1 base short, with 9 bases between. In DNA, the CDR3 is TGTGCCAGCAGCTTATCCGACCATTCTGGGGCCAACGTCCTGACTTTC. Translated: CASSLSDHSGANVLTF. Full variable domain (remainder filled in from reference TRBV11-2 and TRBJ2-6): EAGVAQSPRYKIIEKRQSVAFWCNPISGHATLYWYQQILGQGPKLLIQFQNNGVVDDSQLPKDRFSAERLKGVDSTLKIQPAKLEDSAVYLCASSLSDHSGANVLTFGAGSRLTVL.

The genes are TRBV28 and TRBJ2-7; D assignment may be TRBD1 or TRBD2 (5 bases each). The V gene lost 6 bases and the J gene lost 5 bases, with 20 bases spanning the gap. Germline assignment: CDR1 MDHEN and CDR2 SYDVKM. The CDR3 spans 15 residues. The CDR3 DNA sequence: TGTGCCAGCAGCTACGCCGGGGCACGACGAGACGAGCAGTACTTC. It translates to CASSYAGARRDEQYF.

The chain links TRBV6-5 to TRBJ1-4; no clear D gene. The germline V and J ends were trimmed by 0 bases and 0 bases, with 8 bases remaining between them. The CDR3 totals 16 residues. Germline V gene sequence: CDR1 MNHEY, CDR2 SVGAGI. The DNA for the CDR3 is TGTGCCAGCAGTTACTCCGCCGGGGCAACTAATGAAAAACTGTTTTTT. Translation: CASSYSAGATNEKLFF.

The chain joins TRBV28 to TRBJ1-1; D remains unclear. Germline-derived CDR1 and CDR2 are MDHEN and SYDVKM. V lost 2 bases and J 7 bases, leaving 14 bases between the germline ends. This CDR3 comprises 14 residues. CDR3 DNA: TGTGCCAGCAGTTTAACCCTTGGGTGGGATGAAGCTTTCTTT. Its translation: CASSLTLGWDEAFF.

This clonotype has more than one count but fewer than ten. An end of the junction does not agree with germline; a read error may underlie this. The chain uses TRBV3-1 and TRBJ1-2; no clear D. The germline V gene encodes CDR1 LGHDT and CDR2 YNNKEL (reference sequence). The CDR3 covers 12 residues. Written as DNA, the CDR3 is TGTGCCAGCAGCCCCAGCGTGGTGCCCTACACCTTT. Translation: CASSPSVVPYTF.

The genes are TRBV6-1 and TRBJ2-5, with D hard to call. Trimming pared 1 base from V and 7 bases from J, leaving 13 bases between. Germline V gene sequence: CDR1 MNHNS, CDR2 SASEGT. The CDR3 has 14 residues. The chain's CDR3 is CASSEGLTLGTQYF. The CDR3 nucleotides read TGTGCCAGCAGTGAAGGTTTAACCTTGGGGACCCAGTACTTC.

This clonotype showed up just a few times. The genes are TRBV9 and TRBJ1-2; D may be TRBD1 (6 bases). The CDR3 loop spans 17 amino acids. Trimming removed 0 bases at V and 4 bases at J, with 19 bases between. Germline assignment: CDR1 SGDLS and CDR2 YYNGEE. Written as DNA, the CDR3 is TGTGCCAGCAGCGTAGCCGGGGAGACAGGACTCGGCTATGGCTACACCTTC. It encodes CASSVAGETGLGYGYTF.

CDR3 loop: CASSFNPTGSYEQYF. CDR3 sequence (DNA): TGTGCCAGCAGTTTTAATCCCACAGGGTCCTACGAGCAGTACTTC. This chain connects TRBV28 to TRBJ2-7; tentatively, D is TRBD1 (6 bases). The CDR3 runs to 15 residues. The germline V gene encodes CDR1 MDHEN and CDR2 SYDVKM. The ends were cut back, 3 bases at V and 1 base at J, with 13 bases in the middle.

This clonotype was picked up many times. V is TRBV29-1 and J is TRBJ2-3; 7 nucleotides match TRBD1. The CDR3 runs to 14 residues. V shed 0 bases, J shed 14 bases, and the junction held 14 bases outside the gene matches. From germline, CDR1 is SQVTM and CDR2 ANQGSEA. For the CDR3, the DNA is TGCAGCGTTGAAGAGGGACAGCGTGTAGGTCCTAGGTATTTT. It specifies CSVEEGQRVGPRYF.